Described below is a single T cell receptor (beta chain) sequence and its context. These data come from a study of blood T cell repertoires in COVID-19. Turning to the study itself: The samples span acute and convalescent COVID-19 from the United States, Italy and Spain.

Trimming removed 2 bases from V and 1 base from J, with 12 bases in between. The CDR3 length is 16 residues. CDR1 is MNHEY and CDR2 is SVGAGI in the germline V gene. The repertoire was sequenced with immunoSEQ multiplex PCR; TCRdb's copy has only in-frame clones and lacks some. Of approximately 130,000 clones in the sample, about 88% were seen once. The chain joins TRBV6-5 to TRBJ1-3; D is possibly TRBD1 (5 bases). The receptor comes from a woman between 45 and 65 years old who had recovered from COVID-19. The specimen sequenced was PBMCs or T cells enriched from blood (not recorded which). This chain's CDR3 is CASSYGRVLSGNTIYF. The CDR3 nucleotides are TGTGCCAGCAGTTACGGCAGGGTATTGTCTGGAAACACCATATATTTT.